The clone carrying this TCR beta chain came up a few times. This specimen belongs to a study of tumour-infiltrating T cells in Burkitt lymphoma. Some clones are missing from TCRdb's copy, which holds only in-frame ones; the method was immunoSEQ multiplex PCR. The sample lists roughly 13,000 clones, around 75% occurring once. Per germline, CDR1 SGHVS and CDR2 FQNEAQ. With V trimmed by 4 bases and J by 2 bases, 15 bases remained unmatched. The CDR3 is 18 residues long. Sequenced input: tumor tissue. This receptor was identified in a human donor with diffuse large B-cell lymphoma. This chain links TRBV7-8 with TRBJ2-7; 9 nucleotides line up with TRBD2. The CDR3 is CASSSPGLAREIPYEQYF. The CDR3, as DNA: TGTGCCAGCAGCTCCCCCGGACTAGCGCGAGAAATTCCCTACGAGCAGTACTTC.